The following is a T cell receptor beta chain sequence with its context. Its specificity is unknown. Germline CDR1 and CDR2: SGDLS and YYNGEE. With 3 bases clipped from V and 2 bases from J, the junction kept 1 base outside the gene matches. The CDR3 extends over 13 amino acids. These data come from a study of PD-L1 blockade in urothelial cancer. The wider study: Analysis of the blood was performed 3 weeks (second dose) and 6 weeks after treatment start. Median T cell yield per blood sample was more than 130,000 cells.

Broader study findings: Expansion of tumor-associated blood clones at 3 weeks was greater in durable-benefit patients. Pretreatment TCR clonality in blood, when below the median, was predictive of better survival.

Time point described: pretreatment peripheral blood. Sequencing used immunoSEQ multiplex PCR; TCRdb keeps in-frame clones, though not all of them. The table has tens of thousands of clones, 82% seen once. The sequence came from a man aged 50 to 60 with urothelial cancer. This material consisted of PBMCs, taken around atezolizumab (anti-PD-L1) treatment. The chain uses TRBV9 and TRBJ1-2; TRBD1 agrees at 7 bases. CDR3 amino acids: CASSEGQNYGYTF. CDR3 nucleotide sequence: TGTGCCAGCAGCGAGGGACAGAACTATGGCTACACCTTC.